This entry concerns a single TCR beta chain. Its antigen remains unidentified. It has no much larger one-base neighbor in the sample; base qualities were not kept. This sample is part of a study of cytomegalovirus exposure and HLA in healthy donors (dated by TCRdb to about 2017). Study-level background: An earlier analysis of 587 of the donors reported roughly 270 Gb of sequence data and around 120 million unique TCR beta sequences from roughly 180 million T cells. Donor age, sex, ethnicity and CMV serostatus were compiled alongside the repertoire data. In the later analysis, no new phenotypic data were used to find candidate immune exposures; instead, reliance was placed on TCR beta sequences and their occurrence across donors. In addition to the first cohort of 666 subjects, a separate validation cohort of 130 or so different subjects was used. Roughly 300 gigabases of sequencing data and some 85 million unique TCR sequences were included in an early release covering roughly 600 HLA-typed donors. To decide whether each TCR beta V gene segment behaved as functional or pseudogenic, an earlier analysis of some 570 of the donors relied on high-throughput TCR beta sequencing. The genetic ancestry cluster associated with self-reported Caucasian donors included 81% of the 398 genotyped donors. Roughly five DR-DQ haplotypes were treated as single units for association and clustering because of strong linkage in the cohort. The study aimed to test whether signatures of past pathogen exposure could be identified by cataloging public T cell receptors. The study used immunosequencing to profile the T cell repertoires of approximately 690 subjects and linked those repertoires to cytomegalovirus serostatus. A later analysis re-examined previously published TCR beta repertoires from hundreds of donors and added high-resolution HLA genotyping to investigate patterns of TCR occurrence. Across 300 to 400 genotyped donors of the cohort, an average of approximately 240,000 unique TCR beta nucleotide sequences per donor were sequenced, and roughly 17% of those sequences were non-productive. A later genetic analysis used genome-wide SNP genotypes for about 55% of the 666 donors, treating that subset as a discovery cohort. Typing coverage differed by locus: A, B, C, DRB1 and DQB1 were typed in roughly 620-640 donors, DQA1 in about 560, DPA1 in around 580, and DPB1 in 472. HLA typing included class I and class II loci at four-digit resolution. To predict cytomegalovirus infection status, the study combined high-throughput TCR immunosequencing, statistical association of individual TCRs with disease status, and machine learning. All discovery cohort repertoires had been generated using a single sequencing platform.

General findings and caveats noted by the study authors: Linkage disequilibrium might explain the correlated functional status among segregating V segments, but an unknown experimental factor could not be ruled out. A later genetic analysis reported fewer N-insertions in productive TCRs among donors in an Asian-associated ancestry cluster than the roughly 700-donor mean. When HLA alleles, especially DR and DQ, strongly co-occurred, TCR associations were difficult to assign to individual alleles. A further reported finding was that TCR beta sequences accurately predicted the HLA-A and HLA-B alleles for most subjects in the first cohort. In a later analysis, HLA-associated TCR beta chains showed more clonal expansion and lower generation probabilities than non-associated chains that were equally common. The earlier analysis of fewer than 750 of the donors excluded approximately 17 rarely observed V segments, including chromosome 9 orphons, because counts were too low. The sequencing pipeline was judged likely to have produced a cluster of highly shared sequence variants as a technical artifact. Cytomegalovirus status was reported to be diagnosed by the classifier with high specificity and sensitivity in both the original and validation cohorts. Several of the top co-occurrence clusters appeared to be linked to parvovirus B19, influenza, CMV and Epstein-Barr virus, according to a later analysis. In vitro tests confirmed that three of the cytomegalovirus-associated TCR beta chains recognize cytomegalovirus antigens. In this cohort, only TCR beta chains were sequenced, and detectable features were limited by the absence of alpha or paired-chain data. Because some donors lacked HLA typing at each locus, the association tests relied only on the typed subset. V-gene and J-gene trimming of TCR beta chains was associated with a missense DCLRE1C variant in a later genetic analysis, and the association was replicated in an independent cohort. The only immune exposure information available for the cohort was CMV serostatus. The 87-base-pair reads could not distinguish some IMGT-functional V segments, including TRBV6-2 and TRBV6-3, so those segments were excluded. The authors suggested that the approach could potentially be extended to other disease states and immunological phenotypes. The study gave a list of over 150 TCR beta chains associated with cytomegalovirus. Specific HLA alleles were associated with 15,000 to 20,000 TCR beta sequences at a false discovery rate of 0.05 in a later analysis. Broadly in line with IMGT annotations, most TCR beta V segments showed up in productive rearrangements about 87% or about 30% of the time in an earlier analysis of 450 to 750 of the donors. Most TCR sequences were observed very rarely across donors, whereas some public TCRs were present in many individuals. A later analysis found that most CMV-associated TCR beta chains appeared HLA-restricted, with HLA associations seemingly driven largely by CMV exposure. In a later analysis, TCR association rates were found to vary across HLA loci, with the most associated TCRs seen for DRB1 alleles and the fewest for HLA-C alleles. Sequencing depth was assumed to be roughly uniform across donors in the presence/absence analyses, though that assumption may not hold.

The library came from the immunoSEQ multiplex PCR assay. For the multiplex PCR, a mixture combining 60 forward primers for TCR Vbeta segments and 13 reverse primers for TCR Jbeta segments was used. The CDR3 region of rearranged TCR beta genes was amplified from genomic DNA by a multiplex PCR assay. The amplified TCR beta libraries were sequenced on the Illumina HiSeq System as 87-base-pair reads. Under the source paper's analysis protocol: Across the 500 to 850 repertoires, a later analysis counted 75 million to 90 million unique TCR beta chains, roughly 11 million of which were shared by at least two donors. A nearest-neighbor algorithm error-corrected the raw reads and collapsed the reads into unique sequences, merging closely related sequences to remove PCR and sequencing errors. V, D and J gene segments were assigned by aligning CDR3 sequences to IMGT reference sequences. Each retained sequence needed at least a six-nucleotide match to both a V gene segment and a J gene segment. A rearrangement was called productive if the CDR3 had no stop codons and remained in frame with V and J, and every other rearrangement was called non-productive. Following IMGT convention, CDR3 was defined as the stretch from the second conserved V-encoded cysteine up to the conserved J-encoded phenylalanine. The earlier analysis of 587 of the donors excluded any sequence lacking an unambiguous match to a single V gene segment. In an earlier analysis of 500 to 750 of the donors, V segments were called functional above 56.7% productive rearrangements and were called segregating when the between-donor standard deviation exceeded 5%. A statistical classification framework was developed to diagnose cytomegalovirus status using the catalog of TCR beta chain sequences. In a later analysis, V and J genes were assigned by comparing TCR nucleotide sequences against IMGT/GENE-DB human TR gene sequences. Using the TCRdist pipeline, a later analysis assigned CDR3 sequences along with most-parsimonious VDJ recombination scenarios. In a later analysis, each TCR beta chain was defined by its CDR3 amino acid sequence together with its V-gene family, and reads without a unique V-gene family were excluded. To address suspected cross-contamination and a sequencing artifact, a later analysis removed roughly 640 highly shared, low-generation-probability nucleotide sequences. In a later analysis, a clonal expansion index for each public chain was calculated from normalized within-repertoire ranks of inferred template counts. Generation probabilities in a later analysis came from a VDJ recombination model fitted to out-of-frame rearrangements, and those results were checked against IGoR. In a later analysis, TCR-TCR, TCR-HLA and TCR-CMV co-occurrence was scored with hypergeometric tests, and a repertoire-size bias correction was applied to TCR pairs. In a later analysis, false discovery rates were estimated by permuting HLA or CMV assignments 20 times. In a later analysis, co-occurring TCRs were grouped using DBSCAN, and TCRdist sequence similarity was added for clustering within HLA-allele-positive subsets. Co-occurrence clustering excluded repertoires with fewer than 30,000 or more than 120,000 public chains, plus five with anomalous nucleotide sharing. In its TCRdb copy, this immuneACCESS table keeps in-frame sequences only and misses some clones. Where compared with another copy, unresolved V genes explain less than half of these, and the others have no known cause. V and J calls and clone size are those listed in that table; D and trimming were worked out from the DNA. This sample gives about 160,000 clones in total; 82% of them show up just once. Around 1.5% of the sample lies in the top ten.

Trimming costs V 2 bases and J 5 bases, and their ends lie 11 bases apart. From its cysteine to its phenylalanine, the CDR3 spans 14 amino acids. CDR3 DNA only is kept here, 42 bases in frame from base 1. The CDR1 and CDR2 encoded by the germline V gene are SGHTA and FQGTGA. In total, more than 500 healthy bone marrow donors made up the cohort. All cohort members were sampled while nominally healthy, although unrecorded immune exposures were likely present. The donor was CMV seropositive and was included in the group of 289 seropositive cohort members. Every donor gave a peripheral blood sample, and the peripheral blood mononuclear cells from that sample were used for TCR beta sequencing. Genomic DNA extraction from the blood cell samples was performed with the Qiagen DNeasy Blood Extraction Kit.

The receptor's source is a girl aged 10-17 years in good health and CMV-seropositive. The V gene is TRBV7-3 and the J gene is TRBJ2-3; the D gene is perhaps TRBD1, from 5 matching bases. Source material: PBMCs. The CDR3 is CASSLGGAQDTQYF. In nucleotides, the sequence is TGTGCCAGCAGCTTAGGTGGGGCCCAAGATACGCAGTATTTT.